These 19 T cell receptor beta chains originate from one sample sequenced in a study of cytomegalovirus exposure and HLA in healthy donors. Profiled with immunoSEQ multiplex PCR; TCRdb holds only in-frame clones, not every one. The repertoire holds some 68,000 clones, 95% to 97% seen once, with 2% to 2.5% in the top ten. The specimen sequenced was PBMCs. These receptors were obtained from a man younger than 35 in good health and CMV-seronegative.

The count of this clone is one. The CDR3 nucleotides read TGTGCCAGCAGCGCTGGACTCTTTTCAGATACGCAGTATTTT. It specifies CASSAGLFSDTQYF. The J gene is TRBJ2-3, the V gene TRBV11-3, with a weak D call TRBD2 (5 bases). Germline V gene data show CDR1 as SGHNT and CDR2 as YENEEA. Trimming left V 5 bases short and J 4 bases short, with 13 bases between. This CDR3 comprises 14 residues.

The genes are TRBV11-2 and TRBJ1-1, with D uncertain. Germline-derived CDR1 and CDR2 are SGHAT and FQNNGV. This CDR3 contains 14 residues. Trimming removed 5 bases at V and 5 bases at J, with 15 bases between. CDR3: CASSPSLANTEAFF. In nucleotides, the CDR3 is TGTGCCAGCAGCCCCTCCCTCGCGAATACTGAAGCTTTCTTT.

This chain connects TRBV28 to TRBJ1-1; 7 bases line up with TRBD1. The germline V gene encodes CDR1 MDHEN and CDR2 SYDVKM. Losses at the gene ends were 6 bases for V and 5 bases for J; bases not matched to a gene: 12. This CDR3 comprises 15 residues. CDR3: CASSLPMTGSTEAFF. The CDR3 DNA reads as TGTGCCAGCAGCCTCCCCATGACAGGGTCGACTGAAGCTTTCTTT.

V is TRBV5-1 and J is TRBJ1-1; 10 positions match TRBD1. The CDR3 has 16 amino acids. After removal of 0 bases from V and 0 bases from J, the junction contained 2 bases not matched to a gene. CDR1 is SGHRS and CDR2 is YFSETQ in the germline V gene. The CDR3 here is CASSLDGTGVNTEAFF. In DNA, the CDR3 is TGCGCCAGCAGCTTGGACGGGACAGGGGTGAACACTGAAGCTTTCTTT.

The chain has TRBV11-3 and TRBJ2-3; 9 bases are a match to TRBD1. This CDR3 has 13 amino acids. The germline gives CDR1 SGHNT, CDR2 YENEEA. The J segment lost 6 bases and the V segment lost 6 bases, leaving 4 bases of the junction unmatched. CDR3 region: CASRDRGGDTQYF. The CDR3 DNA reads as TGTGCCAGCAGGGACAGGGGCGGGGATACGCAGTATTTT.

This chain uses TRBV5-4 with TRBJ2-5; 7 bases align to TRBD2. V dropped 4 bases and J dropped 5; count of bases not matched to a gene: 5. Germline V gene data show CDR1 as SGHNT and CDR2 as YYREEE (reference sequence). The CDR3 runs 13 residues. The CDR3 loop reads CASSRRGEETQYF. The DNA for the CDR3 is TGTGCCAGCAGCCGCCGGGGGGAGGAGACCCAGTACTTC. The full variable domain, in which reference TRBV5-4 and TRBJ2-5 provide the parts outside the CDR3, is ETGVTQSPTHLIKTRGQQVTLRCSSQSGHNTVSWYQQALGQGPQFIFQYYREEENGRGNFPPRFSGLQFPNYSSELNVNALELDDSALYLCASSRRGEETQYFGPGTRLLVL.

The chain recombines TRBV29-1 with TRBJ2-1, with 7 bases aligning to TRBD1. The CDR3 runs to 13 residues. From germline, CDR1 is SQVTM and CDR2 ANQGSEA. V trimming: 6 bases; J trimming: 7 bases; junction bases outside the gene matches: 9. The CDR3 nucleotides read TGCAGCGTCGGCCGACAGGGTCTGAATGAGCAGTTCTTC. The encoded protein is CSVGRQGLNEQFF.

V gene TRBV19 combines with J gene TRBJ2-7, with D possibly being TRBD2 (5 bases). Trimming pared 4 bases from V and 1 base from J, leaving 8 bases between. The CDR3 loop spans 13 amino acids. Germline assignment: CDR1 LNHDA and CDR2 SQIVND (reference sequence). This CDR3 is CASSKRESYEQYF. CDR3 nucleotide sequence: TGTGCCAGTAGTAAAAGGGAGTCCTACGAGCAGTACTTC.

In its sample, this clone was seen a few times. The V call is TRBV10-3, the J call TRBJ2-1, with TRBD2 matching 7 bases. After removal of 0 bases from V and 5 bases from J, the junction contained 7 bases not matched to a gene. CDR1 is ENHRY, CDR2 SYGVKD, per germline. The CDR3 sequence is 16 residues long. CDR3 protein: CAISESLWEGNNEQFF. The DNA for the CDR3 is TGTGCCATCAGTGAGTCCTTGTGGGAGGGGAACAATGAGCAGTTCTTC.

The chain has TRBV28 and TRBJ1-2; TRBD1 is a possible D gene (5 bases). Germline CDR1 reads MDHEN; CDR2 reads SYDVKM. CDR3 size: 14 residues. V was cut by 3 bases and J by 3 bases, with 11 bases left in between. CDR3 DNA: TGTGCCAGCAGTTTGGTAGGGGATGACTATGGCTACACCTTC. Protein sequence: CASSLVGDDYGYTF.

The chain employs TRBV7-2 and TRBJ2-3; 9 bases are shared with TRBD2. CDR1 and CDR2 (germline): SGHTA, FQGNSA. This CDR3 region has 18 residues. V lost 1 base to trimming and J lost 2 bases; unmatched junction nucleotides: 10. The DNA of the CDR3 is TGTGCCAGCAGCTTAGTCCTTGCGGGAGGGGTAGCCACAGATACGCAGTATTTT. Amino acids: CASSLVLAGGVATDTQYF.

The V call is TRBV7-3, the J call TRBJ2-1, with a weak D call TRBD1 (6 bases). Trimming shortened V by 5 bases and J by 0 bases, and 11 bases separated the two germline ends. The CDR3 has 15 residues. Per germline, CDR1 SGHTA and CDR2 FQGTGA. The CDR3 DNA sequence: TGTGCCAGCAGCATGACAGGCCTCTCCTACAATGAGCAGTTCTTC. Translation gives CASSMTGLSYNEQFF.

The chain joins TRBV6-6 to TRBJ2-7, with a weak D call TRBD2 (5 bases). In germline, CDR1 is MNHNY, CDR2 SVGAGI (reference sequence). This CDR3 region has 14 residues. With 0 bases removed from V and 2 bases from J, the gap between germline ends came to 8 bases. CDR3 sequence (DNA): TGTGCCAGCAGTTACTCTGCCGGGACCTACGAGCAGTACTTC. Translated: CASSYSAGTYEQYF.

The rearrangement uses TRBV7-9 and TRBJ1-1, with D hard to call. This CDR3 contains 14 residues. CDR1 and CDR2 from the germline V gene are SEHNR and FQNEAQ (reference sequence). The V end was cut by 5 bases, the J end by 5 bases, with 15 bases between. In DNA, the CDR3 is TGTGCCAGCAGCCCTCAGGAGGGAGGGACTGAAGCTTTCTTT. Protein product: CASSPQEGGTEAFF.

The CDR3 loop reads CASSIVFGGHTEAFF. As DNA, the CDR3 is TGTGCCAGTAGTATCGTTTTCGGCGGCCACACTGAAGCTTTCTTT. This chain connects TRBV19 to TRBJ1-1; no clear D gene. From germline, CDR1 is LNHDA and CDR2 SQIVND (reference sequence). Deletions cut 3 bases from V and 3 bases from J, with 14 bases between. There are 15 residues in the CDR3.

This chain connects TRBV2 to TRBJ1-1; 7 bases are shared with TRBD1. This CDR3 comprises 14 residues. The germline V gene encodes CDR1 SNHLY and CDR2 FYNNEI. V dropped 6 bases and J dropped 4; count of bases not matched to a gene: 8. The CDR3: CASRQGQSFTEAFF. The CDR3 coding sequence is TGTGCCAGCAGACAGGGACAGTCGTTCACTGAAGCTTTCTTT. Drawing the rest from reference TRBV2 and TRBJ1-1, the complete variable domain is EPEVTQTPSHQVTQMGQEVILRCVPISNHLYFYWYRQILGQKVEFLVSFYNNEISEKSEIFDDQFSVERPDGSNFTLKIRSTKLEDSAMYFCASRQGQSFTEAFFGQGTRLTVV.

This chain uses TRBV30 with TRBJ2-7, with TRBD2 matching 9 bases. J gave up 2 bases and V 4 bases, and 6 bases lay outside the gene matches. The germline gives CDR1 GTSNPN, CDR2 SVGIG (reference sequence). CDR3 length: 14 amino acids. CDR3 nucleotide sequence: TGTGCCTGGATTCGCGGCGGGAGGGCCTACGAGCAGTACTTC. As protein: CAWIRGGRAYEQYF.

V and J are TRBV11-2 and TRBJ2-1; no reliable D call. From germline, CDR1 is SGHAT and CDR2 FQNNGV. The V and J ends lost 5 bases and 0 bases respectively, with 17 bases between them. This CDR3 is built from 17 residues. The CDR3 spells CASSPVIQVNSYNEQFF. The CDR3 coding sequence is TGTGCCAGCAGCCCCGTGATCCAGGTAAACTCCTACAATGAGCAGTTCTTC.

The chain employs TRBV4-1 and TRBJ1-1; perhaps TRBD1 as D (5 bases). Germline V gives CDR1 MGHRA, CDR2 YSYEKL. This CDR3 is built from 15 residues. Trimming stripped 2 bases from V and 1 base from J, with 11 bases between. Here the CDR3 DNA reads TGCGCCAGCAGCCAACCCACAGGACCGAACACTGAAGCTTTCTTT. Protein: CASSQPTGPNTEAFF.